Shown below are 27 T cell receptor beta chains from a single sample sequenced in a study of CD8 T cells in ankylosing spondylitis. Antigen specificity for these receptors is unknown. TCRdb re-derived calls from the 5' RACE reads in MiXCR, one entry per CDR3 protein. Among hundreds of thousands of distinct CDR3 sequences listed, more than 25% were seen once. Study findings and constraints: Typical of ankylosing spondylitis blood, it appeared, was a TCR beta motif of eight highly homologous variants.

The source material was blood, either unsorted or a sorted T cell fraction (not recorded which). These receptor sequences come from a male donor with ankylosing spondylitis.

Written as DNA, the CDR3 is TGTGCCAGCAGTTACCAATCCTATAATTCACCCCTCCACTTT. This encodes CASSYQSYNSPLHF. V usage is TRBV6-5 and J usage is TRBJ1-6; D gene unclear. Germline assignment: CDR1 MNHEY and CDR2 SVGAGI. CDR3 length: 14 amino acids. V was trimmed by 2 bases and J by 1 base, leaving 3 bases between them.

The CDR3 DNA sequence: TGTGCCAGCAGCAGTCTTCAGGAACCCTCTGGAAACACCATATATTTT. Amino acid sequence: CASSSLQEPSGNTIYF. This rearrangement joins TRBV5-6 to TRBJ1-3; D unclear. Trimming removed 4 bases from V and 0 bases from J, with 14 bases in between. The germline V gene has CDR1 SGHDT and CDR2 YYEEEE. This CDR3 has 16 residues.

This chain connects TRBV7-8 to TRBJ1-6; no clear D gene. The germline V gene encodes CDR1 SGHVS and CDR2 FQNEAQ. There are 13 residues in the CDR3. The V and J ends lost 1 base and 14 bases respectively, with 12 bases between them. CDR3 amino acids: CASSLEARFALHF. In DNA form, the CDR3 reads TGTGCCAGCAGCTTAGAGGCCAGGTTTGCCCTCCACTTT.

The genes are TRBV5-1 and TRBJ1-6, with no clear D. Between the trimmed V and J ends, which lost 0 bases and 14 bases, there was a span of 15 bases. CDR3 size: 14 residues. Germline V gene lookup returns CDR1 SGHRS and CDR2 YFSETQ. The CDR3 sequence: CASSLAGPSWTLHF. CDR3 nucleotides: TGCGCCAGCAGCTTGGCCGGTCCCTCTTGGACCCTCCACTTT.

The rearrangement uses TRBV3-1 and TRBJ1-3; TRBD1 might be the D (5 bases). Trimming took off 4 bases at V and 1 base at J, with 11 bases between the two ends. The CDR3 consists of 15 residues. Germline values: CDR1 LGHDT, CDR2 YNNKEL (reference sequence). This CDR3 is CASSRPQGSGNTIYF. As DNA, the CDR3 is TGTGCCAGCAGCCGCCCGCAGGGATCTGGAAACACCATATATTTT.

There are a few counts of this clonotype. The chain employs TRBV24-1 and TRBJ2-7, with D tentatively TRBD1 or TRBD2 (5 bases each). Germline V gene lookup returns CDR1 KGHDR and CDR2 SFDVKD. Trimming cost V 6 bases and J 3 bases, with 17 bases left between them. There are 15 residues in the CDR3. This CDR3 is CATSSGTPLYYEQYF. CDR3 in DNA: TGTGCCACCAGTTCCGGGACCCCCCTCTACTACGAGCAGTACTTC.

The V and J genes are TRBV20-1 and TRBJ2-3, with D uncertain. CDR1 is DFQATT, CDR2 SNEGSKA, per germline (reference sequence). V lost 3 bases to trimming and J lost 2 bases, with 12 bases between them. This CDR3 has 14 amino acids. The CDR3 sequence: CSASPALNTDTQYF. The CDR3, as DNA: TGCAGTGCTAGCCCGGCCCTAAACACAGATACGCAGTATTTT.

This chain uses TRBV20-1 with TRBJ2-3; D unresolved. Deletions cut 8 bases from V and 5 bases from J, with 14 bases between. The CDR3 extends over 12 amino acids. Germline values: CDR1 DFQATT, CDR2 SNEGSKA (reference sequence). The CDR3, as DNA: TGCAGTACCTGGGTGAGACAAGATACGCAGTATTTT. As protein: CSTWVRQDTQYF.

V usage is TRBV5-5 and J usage is TRBJ2-3; 11 bases are shared with TRBD2. This CDR3 is 17 amino acids long. The V and J ends lost 2 bases and 2 bases, in that order; junction bases with no gene match: 7. Per germline, CDR1 SGHKS and CDR2 YYEKEE (reference sequence). CDR3 protein: CASSFSLAGGATDTQYF. CDR3 nucleotide sequence: TGTGCCAGCAGCTTTTCGTTAGCGGGAGGGGCCACAGATACGCAGTATTTT.

The gene calls are TRBV5-1 and TRBJ2-1; D could derive from TRBD1 or TRBD2 (6 bases each). Trimming shortened V by 0 bases and J by 1 base, and 8 bases separated the two germline ends. The CDR3 spans 15 residues. From germline, CDR1 is SGHRS and CDR2 YFSETQ. In DNA form, the CDR3 reads TGCGCCAGCAGCTTGGGGGGGGCGTCCTACAATGAGCAGTTCTTC. Protein sequence: CASSLGGASYNEQFF.

This clonotype showed up just a few times. The CDR3 nucleotides are TGCGCCAGCAGCGTAGGACTAGCGGGAGCCTACGAGCAGTACGTC. Protein product: CASSVGLAGAYEQYV. This chain joins TRBV5-1 and TRBJ2-7, with TRBD2 matching over 13 bases. The germline V gene encodes CDR1 SGHRS and CDR2 YFSETQ. The CDR3 loop spans 15 amino acids. V lost 4 bases, J lost 2 bases, and 3 bases stayed unmatched.

This chain links TRBV6-1 with TRBJ2-1, with D possibly matching TRBD1 (5 bases). Germline CDR1 MNHNS, CDR2 SASEGT. The CDR3 extends over 14 amino acids. V shed 8 bases and J shed 1 base, with 12 bases lying between them. CDR3 nucleotides: TGTGCCAGCGTGGGCAGGGTATCCTACAATGAGCAGTTCTTC. As protein: CASVGRVSYNEQFF.

This clonotype was counted only a few times. The chain combines TRBV7-2 with TRBJ2-7; D gene unclear. The CDR3 totals 13 residues. The germline CDR1 and CDR2 sequences are SGHTA and FQGNSA. V lost 1 base and J lost 0, with 4 bases in between. CDR3 region: CASSLEHSYEQYF. CDR3 bases: TGTGCCAGCAGCTTAGAACACTCCTACGAGCAGTACTTC.

This clonotype came up a few times. This chain links TRBV20-1 with TRBJ2-1, with 11 bases lining up with TRBD2. The V and J ends lost 2 bases and 4 bases, in that order; junction bases with no gene match: 4. The length of the CDR3 is 15 residues. Germline V lookup: CDR1 DFQATT, CDR2 SNEGSKA (reference sequence). CDR3 nucleotide sequence: TGCAGTGCTAGACCGGGACTAGCGGAATACAATGAGCAGTTCTTC. Amino acids: CSARPGLAEYNEQFF.

V gene TRBV19 combines with J gene TRBJ2-2, with D possibly matching TRBD1 (5 bases). Trimming shortened V by 4 bases and J by 8 bases, and 17 bases separated the two germline ends. The germline V gene has CDR1 LNHDA and CDR2 SQIVND (reference sequence). This CDR3 is 15 amino acids long. CDR3 loop: CASSSSRVLGGELFF. CDR3 sequence (DNA): TGTGCCAGTAGTAGCTCCAGGGTGCTTGGGGGGGAGCTGTTTTTT.

The chain has TRBV6-1 and TRBJ1-5; D might be TRBD1 (6 bases). Germline V gene lookup returns CDR1 MNHNS and CDR2 SASEGT. The CDR3 loop spans 15 amino acids. The V end lost 10 bases, the J end lost 5 bases, and 21 bases lay between the germline ends. The CDR3 DNA follows: TGTGCCACCGAACAGGGAGCTGGGGGGTATCAGCCCCAGCATTTT. It encodes CATEQGAGGYQPQHF.

This clonotype occurred a few times. The chain joins TRBV4-1 to TRBJ2-3; D is possibly TRBD2 (6 bases). The CDR3 extends over 16 amino acids. Germline CDR1 and CDR2: MGHRA and YSYEKL. Trimming shortened V by 1 base and J by 4 bases, and 15 bases separated the two germline ends. The CDR3 region has the DNA TGCGCCAGCAGCCAAGGGGGTACGGGAGACTCAGATACGCAGTATTTT. This translates into CASSQGGTGDSDTQYF.

V and J are TRBV5-1 and TRBJ2-7; tentatively, D is TRBD1 or TRBD2 (6 bases each). Trimming shortened V by 1 base and J by 6 bases, and 14 bases separated the two germline ends. The CDR3 length is 14 residues. Germline V gene lookup returns CDR1 SGHRS and CDR2 YFSETQ. DNA for the CDR3: TGCGCCAGCAGCTTGCATGGAGGGGGGACCGAGCAGTACGTC. As protein: CASSLHGGGTEQYV.

This chain joins TRBV12-3 or TRBV12-4 and TRBJ1-4; 8 bases fit TRBD1. This CDR3 has 14 amino acids. J lost 6 bases, V lost 6 bases, and 6 bases had no gene match. DNA for the CDR3: TGTGCCAGCAGCCGAACACAGGGGGATGAAAAACTGTTTTTT. Translation gives CASSRTQGDEKLFF.

This clonotype was seen a handful of times. The chain links TRBV5-1 to TRBJ1-1, with a tentative D call TRBD1 (6 bases). This CDR3 has 15 amino acids. CDR1 and CDR2 from the germline V gene are SGHRS and YFSETQ. V was pared by 2 bases and J by 1 base, with 12 bases between. CDR3 bases: TGCGCCAGCAGCTTAGGGACAACGGCGAACACTGAAGCTTTCTTT. Its translation is CASSLGTTANTEAFF.

This clonotype appeared a single time. The chain has TRBV9 and TRBJ2-2, with 8 bases lining up with TRBD2. J gave up 3 bases and V 4 bases, and 8 bases lay outside the gene matches. Germline CDR1 reads SGDLS; CDR2 reads YYNGEE. The CDR3 has 16 residues. CDR3 amino acids: CASSPGAGGDTGELFF. In nucleotides, the CDR3 is TGTGCCAGCAGCCCAGGGGCGGGAGGCGACACCGGGGAGCTGTTTTTT.

CDR3 sequence (DNA): TGCGCCAGCAGCTTGGGGGGGACATTTGGCGGAGGGTACCAAGAGACCCAGTACTTC. Encoded protein: CASSLGGTFGGGYQETQYF. This sequence joins TRBV5-1 and TRBJ2-5; D assignment may be TRBD1 or TRBD2 (6 bases each). V lost 0 bases and J 0 bases, leaving 21 bases between the germline ends. This CDR3 has 19 residues. Germline CDR1 and CDR2: SGHRS and YFSETQ. The complete variable domain, with remaining parts taken from reference TRBV5-1 and TRBJ2-5, reads KAGVTQTPRYLIKTRGQQVTLSCSPISGHRSVSWYQQTPGQGLQFLFEYFSETQRNKGNFPGRFSGRQFSNSRSEMNVSTLELGDSALYLCASSLGGTFGGGYQETQYFGPGTRLLVL.

This clonotype was seen more than once but under ten times. This chain links TRBV4-1 with TRBJ2-5, with unresolved D. This CDR3 has 14 amino acids. V lost 1 base to trimming and J lost 5 bases, with 11 bases between them. The germline CDR1 and CDR2 sequences are MGHRA and YSYEKL. The CDR3 nucleotides read TGCGCCAGCAGCCAAGGGCGTCTAGGGGAGACCCAGTACTTC. Its protein product is CASSQGRLGETQYF.

This clonotype was counted only a few times. In DNA form, the CDR3 reads TGCAGTGCTAATGACAGGCAAGAGACCCAGTACTTC. Amino acid sequence: CSANDRQETQYF. The chain carries TRBV20-1 and TRBJ2-5; D is possibly TRBD1 (6 bases). V was clipped by 4 bases and J by 2 bases, with 8 bases between them. This CDR3 is built from 12 residues. The germline V gene encodes CDR1 DFQATT and CDR2 SNEGSKA (reference sequence).

The gene calls are TRBV12-3 or TRBV12-4 and TRBJ2-3; D may be TRBD2 (6 bases). Trimming removed 7 bases from V and 1 base from J, with 12 bases in between. The CDR3 runs to 14 residues. The CDR3 region is CASTPPGGTDTQYF. For the CDR3, the DNA is TGTGCCAGCACCCCTCCGGGAGGCACAGATACGCAGTATTTT.

This chain joins TRBV29-1 and TRBJ2-3; 9 nucleotides agree with TRBD1. V trimming: 5 bases; J trimming: 1 base; junction bases outside the gene matches: 4. The CDR3 length is 14 residues. The germline CDR1 and CDR2 sequences are SQVTM and ANQGSEA. CDR3 sequence: CSVPGTGRTDTQYF. The CDR3, as DNA: TGCAGCGTTCCCGGGACAGGGCGCACAGATACGCAGTATTTT.

This clonotype was seen only a few times. This chain's CDR3 is CASSLGTSGVHEQFF. The CDR3, as DNA: TGCGCCAGCAGCTTGGGGACTAGCGGTGTCCATGAGCAGTTCTTC. J is TRBJ2-1 and V is TRBV5-1; 10 positions match TRBD2. CDR3 length: 15 amino acids. J was trimmed by 8 bases and V by 0 bases; bases with no gene match: 5. Germline V gene data show CDR1 as SGHRS and CDR2 as YFSETQ.